The entry below gives a single TCR beta chain sequence along with its context. Both 60 Vbeta primers and 13 Jbeta primers went into the PCR. Measured with immunoSEQ multiplex PCR; TCRdb has only the in-frame clones, and not every one. Of around 110,000 clones listed, roughly four fifths are singletons. The sample belongs to a study of cytomegalovirus exposure and HLA in healthy donors. CDR3 length: 13 amino acids. The germline gives CDR1 MNHEY, CDR2 SVGAGI. After removal of 7 bases from V and 5 bases from J, the junction contained 7 bases not matched to a gene. The rearrangement links TRBV6-5 to TRBJ1-1; 7 positions agree with TRBD1. The sequence was collected from a man aged 25-45 years in good health and CMV-seropositive. The sequenced sample consisted of PBMCs. CDR3 nucleotide sequence: TGTGCCAGCATCCAACAGGGGTGGACTGAAGCTTTCTTT. The encoded protein is CASIQQGWTEAFF.